This T cell receptor (beta chain) was obtained from a study of blood T cells in healthy people across ages. Then a second PCR, running roughly 7 to 12 cycles, was carried out with a sample-barcoded 5' primer and a J-beta primer mix. TCRdb re-called the 5' RACE reads with MiXCR, one entry per CDR3 protein. The table lists over a million distinct CDR3 sequences, less than 50% of them singletons. Isolation yielded PBMCs, at least 6 million per sample, in every case. This clonotype was seen a handful of times. V lost 3 bases and J lost 2; bases outside the gene matches: 4. This CDR3 region has 14 residues. Germline CDR1 reads MDHEN; CDR2 reads SYDVKM.

This rearrangement joins TRBV28 to TRBJ2-7; 7 nucleotides match TRBD2. Sequencing was carried out using blood. The TCR comes from a woman aged 55-75 years in good health. The CDR3 spells CASSFGRETYEQYF. The CDR3 coding sequence is TGTGCCAGCAGTTTCGGGCGGGAGACCTACGAGCAGTACTTC. Drawing the rest from reference TRBV28 and TRBJ2-7, the complete variable domain is DVKVTQSSRYLVKRTGEKVFLECVQDMDHENMFWYRQDPGLGLRLIYFSYDVKMKEKGDIPEGYSVSREKKERFSLILESASTNQTSMYLCASSFGRETYEQYFGPGTRLTVT.